The 6 T cell receptor beta chains listed next were all sequenced from one sample in a study of a mutant IDH1 vaccine in newly diagnosed glioma. The antigens these receptors bind are not known. TCRdb's copy holds only in-frame clones and misses some; the assay was immunoSEQ multiplex PCR. The sample yields 20,000 to 25,000 clones, about three quarters seen once. Indicated time point: week 11, during vaccination. Every vaccination contained 300 ug of the mutant IDH1 20-mer peptide and was paired with topical imiquimod. The sample in question was peripheral blood mononuclear cells (PBMCs), obtained from a glioma patient whose treatment included an IDH1 peptide vaccine. The receptors were sampled from a man aged 18 to 29 with glioma. Some clones in this sample may be carry-over from other donors' samples.

This chain links TRBV5-4 with TRBJ2-4; D may be TRBD1 (5 bases). CDR1 is SGHNT, CDR2 YYREEE, per germline (reference sequence). The CDR3 sequence is 13 residues long. Trimming shortened V by 2 bases and J by 8 bases, and 11 bases separated the two germline ends. The CDR3 nucleotides read TGTGCCAGCAGCTTTGACAGTCGAGACATTCAGTACTTC. It translates to CASSFDSRDIQYF.

This clone was picked up a small number of times. This chain joins TRBV7-3 and TRBJ2-1; D remains ambiguous. This CDR3 spans 14 amino acids. Germline lookup yields CDR1 SGHTA and CDR2 FQGTGA. The V end lost 3 bases, the J end lost 1 base, and 7 bases lay between the germline ends. The CDR3 bases are TGTGCCAGCAGCTTGGACGGGTCCTACAATGAGCAGTTCTTC. Translation: CASSLDGSYNEQFF.

Sample share makes this clone medium-sized. The gene calls are TRBV27 and TRBJ1-5; tentatively, D is TRBD1 (5 bases). Trimming left V 6 bases short and J 7 bases short, with 13 bases between. Germline V gene lookup returns CDR1 MNHEY and CDR2 SMNVEV (reference sequence). The CDR3 consists of 13 residues. The CDR3 reads CASRQRGSQPQHF. The CDR3 DNA reads TGTGCCAGCAGGCAAAGGGGATCCCAGCCCCAGCATTTT.

The chain links TRBV18 to TRBJ1-2, with D perhaps matching TRBD1 (6 bases). CDR1 and CDR2 (germline): KGHSH, LQKENI. V dropped 2 bases and J dropped 8 bases, with 12 bases sitting between them. The CDR3 is 13 amino acids. The CDR3 reads CASSPRQGQGYTF. The CDR3 DNA follows: TGTGCCAGCTCACCAAGGCAGGGACAAGGCTACACCTTC.

J is TRBJ1-5 and V is TRBV7-9; 9 bases line up with TRBD1. The CDR3 has 15 residues. Per the germline V gene, CDR1 is SEHNR and CDR2 is FQNEAQ (reference sequence). Losses at the gene ends were 5 bases for V and 2 bases for J; bases not matched to a gene: 4. CDR3 nucleotide sequence: TGTGCCAGCAGCCGGACAGGGGCGGGCAATCAGCCCCAGCATTTT. This sequence encodes CASSRTGAGNQPQHF.

CDR3: CASSSRGRGDEKLFF. The CDR3 DNA reads TGTGCCAGCAGCTCCAGGGGTCGCGGGGATGAAAAACTGTTTTTT. V and J are TRBV6-5 and TRBJ1-4, with a possible D match to TRBD1 (6 bases). The V and J ends lost 6 bases and 6 bases respectively, with 17 bases between them. This CDR3 has 15 residues. Germline CDR1 is MNHEY and CDR2 is SVGAGI.